This is a list of T cell receptor beta chains from one sample in a study of identical twins. TCRdb reprocessed the 5' RACE reads with MiXCR, giving one entry per CDR3 protein. Of some 240,000 distinct CDR3 sequences in the sample, roughly a tenth were seen once. Sequenced sample: memory T cells sorted from blood. These receptors were obtained from a man aged 50 to 60 in good health. Both conserved end residues are part of each CDR3. D genes are given only for firm matches. Clone size is shown for a subset of rows, as once, few, many or a class of expanded clone.

v_call,d_call,j_call,clone_size,cdr3_aa,cdr3_nt
TRBV6-5,TRBD1,TRBJ1-1,-,CASSYSTGGRTEAFF,TGTGCCAGCAGTTACTCAACAGGGGGACGTACTGAAGCTTTCTTT
TRBV19,-,TRBJ1-1,many,CASSINQLTEAFF,TGTGCCAGTAGTATAAATCAGCTCACTGAAGCTTTCTTT
TRBV2,-,TRBJ1-5,-,CASSERSNQPQHF,TGTGCCAGCAGTGAAAGGAGCAATCAGCCCCAGCATTTT
TRBV20-1,-,TRBJ2-5,few,CSAETVETQYF,TGCAGTGCGGAGACAGTTGAGACCCAGTACTTC
TRBV10-3,-,TRBJ1-3,-,CAISFGISGNTIYF,TGTGCCATCAGTTTCGGAATCTCTGGAAACACCATATATTTT
TRBV15,-,TRBJ2-3,many,CATRISPDLTDTQYF,TGTGCCACCAGAATTTCCCCGGACCTCACAGATACGCAGTATTTT
TRBV28,TRBD2,TRBJ2-7,few,CASSLPSGDEQYF,TGTGCCAGCAGTTTACCTAGCGGGGACGAGCAGTACTTC
TRBV18,-,TRBJ1-2,-,CASSQQGGFYGYTF,TGTGCCAGCTCACAACAAGGCGGTTTCTATGGCTACACCTTC
TRBV9,TRBD1,TRBJ1-6,few,CASSEAGGWNSPLHF,TGTGCCAGCAGCGAAGCAGGGGGCTGGAATTCACCCCTCCACTTT
TRBV5-1,-,TRBJ2-5,-,CASSSGEARETQYF,TGCGCCAGCAGCTCCGGGGAGGCTAGAGAGACCCAGTACTTC